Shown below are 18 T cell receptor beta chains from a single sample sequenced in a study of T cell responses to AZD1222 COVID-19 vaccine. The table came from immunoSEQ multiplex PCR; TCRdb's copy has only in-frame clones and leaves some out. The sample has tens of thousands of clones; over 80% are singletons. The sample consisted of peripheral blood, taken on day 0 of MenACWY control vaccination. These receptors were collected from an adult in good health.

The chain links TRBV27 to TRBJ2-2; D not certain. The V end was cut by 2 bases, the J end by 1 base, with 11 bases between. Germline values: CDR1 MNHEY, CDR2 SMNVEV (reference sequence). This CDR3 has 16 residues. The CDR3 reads CASSLNAAKNTGELFF. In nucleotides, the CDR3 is TGTGCCAGCAGTTTAAATGCGGCCAAGAACACCGGGGAGCTGTTTTTT.

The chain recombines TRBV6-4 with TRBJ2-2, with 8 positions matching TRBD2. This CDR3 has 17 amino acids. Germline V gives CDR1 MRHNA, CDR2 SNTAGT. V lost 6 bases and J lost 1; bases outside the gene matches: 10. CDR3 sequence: CASRGLYSGRNTGELFF. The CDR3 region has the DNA TGTGCCAGCAGGGGTCTTTACAGCGGGAGGAACACCGGGGAGCTGTTTTTT.

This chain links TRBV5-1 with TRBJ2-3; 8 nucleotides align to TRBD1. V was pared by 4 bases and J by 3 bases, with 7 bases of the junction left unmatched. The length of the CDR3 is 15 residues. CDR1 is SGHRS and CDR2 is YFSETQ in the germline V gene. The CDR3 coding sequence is TGCGCCAGCAGCCCTATACAGGGGGTGACAGATACGCAGTATTTT. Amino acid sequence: CASSPIQGVTDTQYF.

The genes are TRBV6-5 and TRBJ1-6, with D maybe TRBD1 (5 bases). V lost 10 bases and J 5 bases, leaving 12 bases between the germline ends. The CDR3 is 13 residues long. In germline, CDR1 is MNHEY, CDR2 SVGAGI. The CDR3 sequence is CATRGRDNSPLHF. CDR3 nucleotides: TGTGCCACGCGGGGCAGGGATAATTCACCCCTCCACTTT.

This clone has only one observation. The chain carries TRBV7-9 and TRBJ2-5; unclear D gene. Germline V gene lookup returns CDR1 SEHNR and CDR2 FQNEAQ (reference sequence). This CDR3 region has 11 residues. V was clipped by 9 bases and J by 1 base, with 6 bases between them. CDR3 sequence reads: CASDRQETQYF. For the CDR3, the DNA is TGTGCCAGTGACCGCCAAGAGACCCAGTACTTC.

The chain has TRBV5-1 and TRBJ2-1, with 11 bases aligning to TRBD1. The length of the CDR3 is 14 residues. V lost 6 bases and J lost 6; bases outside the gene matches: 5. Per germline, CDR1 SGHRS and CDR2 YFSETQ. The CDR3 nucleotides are TGCGCCAGCAAGTGGGGGACAGGGGGCAATGAGCAGTTCTTC. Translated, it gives CASKWGTGGNEQFF.

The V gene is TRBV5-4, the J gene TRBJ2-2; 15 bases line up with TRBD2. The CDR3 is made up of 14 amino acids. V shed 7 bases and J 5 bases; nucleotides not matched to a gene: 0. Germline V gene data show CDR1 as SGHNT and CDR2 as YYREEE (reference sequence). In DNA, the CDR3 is TGTGCCAGCGGACTAGCGGGAGGGACCGGGGAGCTGTTTTTT. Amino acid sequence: CASGLAGGTGELFF.

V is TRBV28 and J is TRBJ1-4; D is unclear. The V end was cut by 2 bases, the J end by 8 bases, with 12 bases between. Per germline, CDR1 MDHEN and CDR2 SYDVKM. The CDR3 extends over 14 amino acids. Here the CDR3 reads CASSLASRPEKLFF. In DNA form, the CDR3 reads TGTGCCAGCAGTTTAGCCTCGCGGCCCGAAAAACTGTTTTTT.

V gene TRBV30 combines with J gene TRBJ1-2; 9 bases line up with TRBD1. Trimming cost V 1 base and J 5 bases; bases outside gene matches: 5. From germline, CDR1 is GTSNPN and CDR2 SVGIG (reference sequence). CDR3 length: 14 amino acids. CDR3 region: CAWSGGGQGYGYTF. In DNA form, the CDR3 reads TGTGCCTGGAGTGGGGGTGGACAGGGGTATGGCTACACCTTC.

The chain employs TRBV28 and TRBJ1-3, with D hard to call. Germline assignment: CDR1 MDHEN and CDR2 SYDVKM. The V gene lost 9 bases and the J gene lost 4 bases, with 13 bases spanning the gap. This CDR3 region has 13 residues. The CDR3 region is CASSVLSGNTIYF. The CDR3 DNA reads TGTGCCAGTTCGGTTCTCTCCGGAAACACCATATATTTT.

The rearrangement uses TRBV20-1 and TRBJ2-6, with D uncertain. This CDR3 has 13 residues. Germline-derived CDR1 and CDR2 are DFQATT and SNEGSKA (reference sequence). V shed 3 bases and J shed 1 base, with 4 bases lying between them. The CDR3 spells CSASTSGANVLTF. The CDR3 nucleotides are TGCAGTGCTAGTACGTCTGGGGCCAACGTCCTGACTTTC.

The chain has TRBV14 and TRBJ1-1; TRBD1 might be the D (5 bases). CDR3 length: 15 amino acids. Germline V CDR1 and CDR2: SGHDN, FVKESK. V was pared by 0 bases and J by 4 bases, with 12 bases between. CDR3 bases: TGTGCCAGCAGCCAAGATCCCGCAGGGTTCACTGAAGCTTTCTTT. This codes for CASSQDPAGFTEAFF.

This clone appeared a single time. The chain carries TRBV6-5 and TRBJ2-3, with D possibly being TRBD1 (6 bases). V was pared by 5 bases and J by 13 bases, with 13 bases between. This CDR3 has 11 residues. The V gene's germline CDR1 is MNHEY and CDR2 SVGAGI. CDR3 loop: CASSTGIRKYF. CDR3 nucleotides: TGTGCCAGCAGTACAGGGATACGCAAGTATTTT.

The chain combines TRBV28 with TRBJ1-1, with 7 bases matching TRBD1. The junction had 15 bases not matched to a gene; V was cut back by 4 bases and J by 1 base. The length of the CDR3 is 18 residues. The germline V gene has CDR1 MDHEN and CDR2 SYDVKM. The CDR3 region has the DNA TGTGCCAGCAGTTCGACGCCGGGAGACAGGGCTACGAACACTGAAGCTTTCTTT. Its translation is CASSSTPGDRATNTEAFF. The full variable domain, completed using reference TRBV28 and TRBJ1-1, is DVKVTQSSRYLVKRTGEKVFLECVQDMDHENMFWYRQDPGLGLRLIYFSYDVKMKEKGDIPEGYSVSREKKERFSLILESASTNQTSMYLCASSSTPGDRATNTEAFFGQGTRLTVV.

CDR3: CAIRTTDTEAFF. CDR3 sequence (DNA): TGTGCCATCAGAACTACTGACACTGAAGCTTTCTTT. The gene calls are TRBV10-3 and TRBJ1-1, with D uncertain. V was pared by 6 bases and J by 3 bases, with 8 bases between. This CDR3 spans 12 amino acids. The V gene's germline CDR1 is ENHRY and CDR2 SYGVKD.

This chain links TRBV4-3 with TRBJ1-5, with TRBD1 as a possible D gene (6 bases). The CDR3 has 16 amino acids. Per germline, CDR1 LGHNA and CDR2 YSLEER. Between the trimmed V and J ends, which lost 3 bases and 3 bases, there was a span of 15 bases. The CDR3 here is CASSQRLGQPNQPQHF. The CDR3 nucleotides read TGCGCCAGCAGCCAGAGACTGGGACAACCCAATCAGCCCCAGCATTTT.

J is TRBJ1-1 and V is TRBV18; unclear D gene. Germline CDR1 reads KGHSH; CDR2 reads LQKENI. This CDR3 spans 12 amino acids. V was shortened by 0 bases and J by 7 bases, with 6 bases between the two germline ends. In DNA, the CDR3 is TGTGCCAGCTCACCACCCGAGGGTGAAGCTTTCTTT. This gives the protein CASSPPEGEAFF.

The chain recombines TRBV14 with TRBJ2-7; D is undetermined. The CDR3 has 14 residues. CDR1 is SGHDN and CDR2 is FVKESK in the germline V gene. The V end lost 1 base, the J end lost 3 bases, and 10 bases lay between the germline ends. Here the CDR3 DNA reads TGTGCCAGCAGCCAAGGTGGATCCTACTACGAGCAGTACTTC. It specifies CASSQGGSYYEQYF. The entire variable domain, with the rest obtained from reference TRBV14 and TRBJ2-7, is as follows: EAGVTQFPSHSVIEKGQTVTLRCDPISGHDNLYWYRRVMGKEIKFLLHFVKESKQDESGMPNNRFLAERTGGTYSTLKVQPAELEDSGVYFCASSQGGSYYEQYFGPGTRLTVT.